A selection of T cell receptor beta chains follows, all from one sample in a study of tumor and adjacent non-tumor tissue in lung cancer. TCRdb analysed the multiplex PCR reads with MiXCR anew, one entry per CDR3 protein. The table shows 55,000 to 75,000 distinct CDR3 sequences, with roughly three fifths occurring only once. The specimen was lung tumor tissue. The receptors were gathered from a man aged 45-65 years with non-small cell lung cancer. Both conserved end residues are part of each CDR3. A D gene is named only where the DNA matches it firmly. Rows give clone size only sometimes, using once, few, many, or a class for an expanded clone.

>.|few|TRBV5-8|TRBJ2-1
TGTGCCAGCATCCAGGGACGCAGCTCCTACAATGAGCAGTTCTTC
CASIQGRSSYNEQFF
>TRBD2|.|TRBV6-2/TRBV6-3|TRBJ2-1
TGTGCCAGCGATTACGGGGGGGGCAGGACTATCGGCAACGAGCAGTTCTTC
CASDYGGGRTIGNEQFF
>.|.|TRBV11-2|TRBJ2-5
TGTGCCAGTAGCTCCCTTGCGGGGGCGGGTTGGTCCCAGTACTTC
CASSSLAGAGWSQYF
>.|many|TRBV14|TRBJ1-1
TGTGCCAGCAAGGGGCAGTACGCTGAAGCTTTCTTT
CASKGQYAEAFF
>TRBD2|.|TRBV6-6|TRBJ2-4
TGTGCCAGCAGTTACTCGAATCGTCCGGGAGCGGGAGCAATGAACATTCAGTACTTC
CASSYSNRPGAGAMNIQYF
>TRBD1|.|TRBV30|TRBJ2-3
TGTGCCTGGAGTGCCAGGGGGCCCCAGGCGGATACGCAGTATTTT
CAWSARGPQADTQYF
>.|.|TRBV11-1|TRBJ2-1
TGTGCTAGCAGCTTAGTGTCCTATGAGCAGTTCTTC
CASSLVSYEQFF
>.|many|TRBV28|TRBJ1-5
TGTGCCAGCAGTTCTGGTGGGGTTGTTCAGCCCCAGCATTTT
CASSSGGVVQPQHF
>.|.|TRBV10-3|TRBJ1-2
TGTGCCATCAGTAAGAAGCGTAATGCTGGCTACACCTTC
CAISKKRNAGYTF
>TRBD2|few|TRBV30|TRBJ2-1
TGTGCCTGGAGTGTCTTCAAGGGACTAGCGGGGGGGCGCGAGCAGTTCTTC
CAWSVFKGLAGGREQFF
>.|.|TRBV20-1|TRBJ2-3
TGCAGTGCTAGGGCCGAGGGAATAGTGGGTAGCATAGATACGCAGTATTTT
CSARAEGIVGSIDTQYF
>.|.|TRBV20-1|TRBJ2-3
TGCAGTGCCCCTTCACCGAGCGGGCGTACAGATACGCAGTATTTT
CSAPSPSGRTDTQYF
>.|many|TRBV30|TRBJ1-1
TGTGCCTGGACTGTCTGGGAGGGGGGGTACCACTGGTTT
CAWTVWEGGYHWF
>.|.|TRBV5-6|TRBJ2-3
TGTGCCAGCGGCTTGGTACCGGGTATGGATACGCACTATTTT
CASGLVPGMDTHYF
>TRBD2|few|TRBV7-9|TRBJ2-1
TGTGCCAGCAGCCCTAATAGCGGGAGGGCCGGTGAGCAGTTCTTC
CASSPNSGRAGEQFF
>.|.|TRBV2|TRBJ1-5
TGTGCCAGCAGTGAGAGGGGGGAGCAGCCCCAGCATTTT
CASSERGEQPQHF
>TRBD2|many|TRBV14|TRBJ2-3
TGTGCCAGCAGCCAAGGACTAGCTTATACGCAGTATTTT
CASSQGLAYTQYF
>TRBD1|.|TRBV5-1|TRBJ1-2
TGCACCAGCTGCCAACAGGGGGCCTATGGCTACACCTTC
CTSCQQGAYGYTF
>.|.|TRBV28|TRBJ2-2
TGTGCCAGCAGCCCACCCACTAGTCGCACCGGGGAGCTGTTTTTT
CASSPPTSRTGELFF
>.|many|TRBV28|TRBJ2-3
TGTGCCAGCACCTCGAGGACAGATACGCAGTATTTT
CASTSRTDTQYF
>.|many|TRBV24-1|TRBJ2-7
TGTGCCACCAGTCTAGTATCGGACGGGCCCTACGAGCAGTACTTC
CATSLVSDGPYEQYF
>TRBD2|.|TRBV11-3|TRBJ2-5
TGTGCCAGTGGCTTATCGGCTAGCGGGGGTTTACAAGAGAGCCAGTACTTC
CASGLSASGGLQESQYF